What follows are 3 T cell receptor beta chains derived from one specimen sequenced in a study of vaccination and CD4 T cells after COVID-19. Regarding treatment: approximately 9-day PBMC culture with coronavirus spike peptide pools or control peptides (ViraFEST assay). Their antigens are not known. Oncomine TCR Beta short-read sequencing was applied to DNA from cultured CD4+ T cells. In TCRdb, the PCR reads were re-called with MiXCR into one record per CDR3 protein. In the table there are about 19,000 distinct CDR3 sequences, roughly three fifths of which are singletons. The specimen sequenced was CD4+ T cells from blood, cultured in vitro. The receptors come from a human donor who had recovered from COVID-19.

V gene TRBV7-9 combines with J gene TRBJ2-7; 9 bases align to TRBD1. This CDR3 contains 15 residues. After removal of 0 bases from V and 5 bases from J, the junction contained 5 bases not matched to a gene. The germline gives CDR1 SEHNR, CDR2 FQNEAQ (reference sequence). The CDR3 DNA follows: TGTGCCAGCAGCTTAGCCGGGACAGGGACGCACGAGCAGTACTTC. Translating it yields CASSLAGTGTHEQYF.

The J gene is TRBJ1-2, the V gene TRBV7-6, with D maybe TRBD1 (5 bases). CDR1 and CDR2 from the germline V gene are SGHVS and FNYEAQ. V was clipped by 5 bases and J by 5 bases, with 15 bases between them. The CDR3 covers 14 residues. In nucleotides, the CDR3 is TGTGCCAGCAGCCCACTCGGGGGTGGATATGGCTACACCTTC. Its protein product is CASSPLGGGYGYTF.

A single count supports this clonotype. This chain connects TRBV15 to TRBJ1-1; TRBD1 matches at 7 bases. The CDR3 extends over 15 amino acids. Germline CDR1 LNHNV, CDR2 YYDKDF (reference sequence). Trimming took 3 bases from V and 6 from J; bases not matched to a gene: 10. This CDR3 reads CATSRDKHRGAEAFF. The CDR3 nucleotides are TGTGCCACCAGCAGGGATAAGCACAGGGGAGCTGAAGCTTTCTTT.